This entry lists 23 T cell receptor beta chains sequenced from one sample in a study of T cells in Graves' hyperthyroidism and ophthalmopathy. The TCR beta CDR3 regions underwent amplification using RNA transcripts as the source. HTBI primers drove first-round RT-PCR of the TCR CDR3. TCRdb reanalysed the multiplex PCR reads using MiXCR and keeps one entry per CDR3 protein. The sample comprises over 650,000 distinct CDR3 sequences, 45% of which are singletons, and under 8% rests with the top ten. Sequenced input: peripheral blood or thyroid tissue (not recorded which). Source of these receptors: an adult man with Graves' disease, either hyperthyroidism or ophthalmopathy (not recorded which).

This clonotype appeared many times. The chain links TRBV7-9 to TRBJ1-2; unclear D gene. This CDR3 is built from 12 residues. Germline loops: CDR1 SEHNR, CDR2 FQNEAQ (reference sequence). V was shortened by 3 bases and J by 8 bases, with 10 bases between the two germline ends. The CDR3 sequence: CASSLPTGGYTF. The CDR3 DNA follows: TGTGCCAGCAGCTTGCCAACGGGAGGCTACACCTTC. Looking up the rest from reference TRBV7-9 and TRBJ1-2 gives the full variable domain: DTGVSQNPRHKITKRGQNVTFRCDPISEHNRLYWYRQTLGQGPEFLTYFQNEAQLEKSRLLSDRFSAERPKGSFSTLEIQRTEQGDSAMYLCASSLPTGGYTFGSGTRLTVV.

This clonotype was observed a few times. The CDR3 DNA reads as TGCAGTGCTGAACACAGGGTGTCTATGAAGACCCAGTACTTC. Protein product: CSAEHRVSMKTQYF. The chain is built from TRBV20-1 and TRBJ2-5, with D tentatively TRBD1 (6 bases). V gave up 5 bases and J gave up 6 bases, with 19 bases separating them. This CDR3 spans 14 amino acids. The germline CDR1 and CDR2 sequences are DFQATT and SNEGSKA (reference sequence).

The rearrangement joins TRBV6-5 to TRBJ2-7; D is uncertain. Germline CDR1 reads MNHEY; CDR2 reads SVGAGI. The CDR3 runs to 14 residues. Trimming took off 0 bases at V and 2 bases at J, with 8 bases between the two ends. The CDR3 here is CASSYSGPPYEQYF. CDR3 nucleotide sequence: TGTGCCAGCAGTTACTCGGGCCCGCCCTACGAGCAGTACTTC.

With regard to this clonotype: The junction shows a germline mismatch at one end, possibly a read error. V usage is TRBV7-9 and J usage is TRBJ1-1; 7 bases match TRBD1. The CDR3 is 17 amino acids. Germline lookup yields CDR1 SEHNR and CDR2 FQNEAQ (reference sequence). CDR3 sequence reads: CVSSLAQGFGMNTEAFF. The CDR3 nucleotides are TGTGTCAGCAGCTTAGCACAGGGGTTCGGGATGAACACTGAAGCTTTCTTC.

This clonotype turned up a few times. The V call is TRBV12-3 or TRBV12-4, the J call TRBJ2-2, with D uncertain. Trimming cost V 6 bases and J 0 bases, with 8 bases left between them. This CDR3 has 14 amino acids. In DNA, the CDR3 is TGTGCCAGCAGCCACACAACGAACACCGGGGAGCTGTTTTTT. This encodes CASSHTTNTGELFF.

The genes are TRBV9 and TRBJ1-3, with 7 bases identical to TRBD1. V lost 5 bases to trimming and J lost 4 bases; unmatched junction nucleotides: 9. The CDR3 spans 15 residues. Germline V gene data show CDR1 as SGDLS and CDR2 as YYNGEE. Here the CDR3 reads CASSSDRVYGNTIYF. Written as DNA, the CDR3 is TGTGCCAGCAGTTCAGACAGGGTCTACGGAAACACCATATATTTT.

This rearrangement joins TRBV24-1 to TRBJ2-5; no clear D gene. V shed 3 bases and J shed 4 bases, with 14 bases lying between them. Germline loops: CDR1 KGHDR, CDR2 SFDVKD. CDR3 size: 15 residues. The CDR3 DNA sequence: TGTGCCACCAGTGATCCCTGGACCGTCCGAGAGACCCAGTACTTC. Its protein is CATSDPWTVRETQYF.

V usage is TRBV7-8 and J usage is TRBJ1-2, with D possibly matching TRBD1 (5 bases). Germline CDR1 SGHVS, CDR2 FQNEAQ. This CDR3 is built from 15 residues. The V end was cut by 5 bases, the J end by 1 base, with 14 bases between. This CDR3 reads CASSPRVGHNYGYTF. The CDR3 region has the DNA TGTGCCAGCAGCCCCAGAGTTGGACATAACTATGGCTACACCTTC.

V and J are TRBV10-1 and TRBJ2-2, with D possibly called TRBD1 or TRBD2 (6 bases each). This CDR3 contains 17 residues. Germline V CDR1 and CDR2: WNHNN, SYGVQD (reference sequence). Trimming took off 0 bases at V and 0 bases at J, with 11 bases between the two ends. As DNA, the CDR3 is TGCGCCAGCAGTGAGTCGACGGGGGCCCCGAACACCGGGGAGCTGTTTTTT. The encoded protein is CASSESTGAPNTGELFF.

The table lists this clonotype with many counts. The chain carries TRBV7-9 and TRBJ1-1; 7 nucleotides agree with TRBD1. V shed 6 bases and J 4 bases; nucleotides not matched to a gene: 8. The CDR3 covers 14 residues. The germline CDR1 and CDR2 sequences are SEHNR and FQNEAQ (reference sequence). The CDR3 sequence is CASSGRQGSTEAFF. CDR3 bases: TGTGCCAGCAGTGGTCGACAGGGATCCACTGAAGCTTTCTTT.

The chain joins TRBV19 to TRBJ1-1; D is unclear. The V end lost 3 bases, the J end lost 5 bases, and 13 bases lay between the germline ends. Germline CDR1 and CDR2: LNHDA and SQIVND (reference sequence). This CDR3 has 14 amino acids. The DNA for the CDR3 is TGTGCCAGTAGTATGGCAGGCGGAGGTACTGAAGCTTTCTTT. This translates into CASSMAGGGTEAFF.

The chain uses TRBV5-1 and TRBJ1-2; TRBD1 aligns across 7 bases. The CDR3 has 16 residues. J lost 4 bases, V lost 1 base, and 10 bases had no gene match. Germline V gene data show CDR1 as SGHRS and CDR2 as YFSETQ. CDR3 sequence (DNA): TGCGCCAGCAGCTTGTTGGGGCAGGGACAGCCCTATGGCTACACCTTC. It codes for CASSLLGQGQPYGYTF.

This clonotype was seen only a few times. V is TRBV19 and J is TRBJ1-4; D unresolved. CDR3 length equals 12 residues. Trimming left V 6 bases short and J 8 bases short, with 10 bases between. Looked up from germline, CDR1 is LNHDA and CDR2 is SQIVND (reference sequence). This chain's CDR3 is CASRRTGEKLFF. The CDR3 DNA reads TGTGCCAGTAGACGAACGGGGGAAAAACTGTTTTTT.

J is TRBJ1-4 and V is TRBV7-9, with D unclear. Germline V lookup: CDR1 SEHNR, CDR2 FQNEAQ (reference sequence). This CDR3 has 13 residues. Trimming cost V 6 bases and J 8 bases, with 13 bases left between them. The CDR3 reads CASSRAVVEKLFF. The CDR3 DNA is TGTGCCAGCAGTCGAGCAGTGGTCGAAAAACTGTTTTTT.

Written as DNA, the CDR3 is TGTGCCAGCAGCCCGCAGGGGACTAGCGGGGGGGCCGAGACCCAGTACTTC. It codes for CASSPQGTSGGAETQYF. The chain combines TRBV14 with TRBJ2-5; 16 positions agree with TRBD2. Germline CDR1 reads SGHDN; CDR2 reads FVKESK. V gave up 4 bases and J gave up 5 bases; unmatched junction bases: 7. There are 17 residues in the CDR3.

The chain carries TRBV15 and TRBJ1-5, with unresolved D. Looked up from germline, CDR1 is LNHNV and CDR2 is YYDKDF (reference sequence). Trimming pared 3 bases from V and 3 bases from J, leaving 9 bases between. This CDR3 contains 14 residues. CDR3 DNA: TGTGCCACCAGCAGCCGCCAGGTCAATCAGCCCCAGCATTTT. It is translated as CATSSRQVNQPQHF.

This clonotype was seen once. Possible read error: a much larger clone is one base away. The CDR3 bases are TGCAGTGCTAGGACCCGCCCAGGCCACGAGCAGTACTTC. Encoded protein: CSARTRPGHEQYF. This sequence joins TRBV20-1 and TRBJ2-7; D is unresolved. This CDR3 spans 13 amino acids. Germline assignment: CDR1 DFQATT and CDR2 SNEGSKA (reference sequence). V shed 3 bases and J shed 5 bases, with 14 bases lying between them.

The chain combines TRBV7-9 with TRBJ2-5; TRBD2 might be the D (6 bases). V lost 3 bases and J 5 bases, leaving 13 bases between the germline ends. This CDR3 comprises 14 residues. CDR1 is SEHNR, CDR2 FQNEAQ, per germline (reference sequence). The CDR3 protein is CASSLGDSFETQYF. The CDR3 nucleotides read TGTGCCAGCAGCTTGGGGGACTCCTTCGAGACCCAGTACTTC.

This chain joins TRBV9 and TRBJ2-2; possible D gene TRBD1, 5 bases. Looked up from germline, CDR1 is SGDLS and CDR2 is YYNGEE. The CDR3 totals 16 residues. Trimming left V 4 bases short and J 3 bases short, with 16 bases between. The CDR3 sequence: CASSPHWGGDTGELFF. The CDR3 region has the DNA TGTGCCAGCAGCCCCCACTGGGGCGGAGACACCGGGGAGCTGTTTTTT.

The J gene is TRBJ2-7, the V gene TRBV7-9; D not resolved. With 5 bases removed from V and 0 bases from J, the gap between germline ends came to 17 bases. The germline CDR1 and CDR2 sequences are SEHNR and FQNEAQ (reference sequence). The CDR3 consists of 16 residues. CDR3 sequence: CASSQQVGSSSYEQYF. CDR3 DNA: TGTGCCAGCAGCCAACAAGTCGGCAGTAGCTCCTACGAGCAGTACTTC.

Notes on this clonotype: A much more abundant neighbour one base away suggests this may be a read error. The chain carries TRBV20-1 and TRBJ2-7, with 9 bases that match TRBD1. The length of the CDR3 is 14 residues. The V segment lost 3 bases and the J segment 4 bases; nucleotides outside the gene matches: 7. Germline V gives CDR1 DFQATT, CDR2 SNEGSKA (reference sequence). The CDR3 DNA sequence: TGCAGTGCTAGGCCGGGACAGGGACGTTACGAGCAGTACTTC. It codes for CSARPGQGRYEQYF.

The table lists this clonotype with a few counts. The rearrangement joins TRBV7-9 to TRBJ2-7, with 8 bases that match TRBD2. The CDR3 contains 14 residues. The germline V gene has CDR1 SEHNR and CDR2 FQNEAQ (reference sequence). V shed 1 base and J 4 bases; nucleotides not matched to a gene: 3. The chain's CDR3 is CASSLVGGRYEQYF. CDR3 bases: TGTGCCAGCAGCTTAGTCGGCGGGAGGTACGAGCAGTACTTC.

This clonotype showed up just a few times. The chain has TRBV4-2 and TRBJ2-7, with unresolved D. The V end was cut by 0 bases, the J end by 3 bases, with 9 bases between. The germline V gene encodes CDR1 LGHNA and CDR2 YNFKEQ. The CDR3 consists of 14 residues. CDR3 coding DNA: TGTGCCAGCAGCCAAGACCATCTAGTCTACGAGCAGTACTTC. This codes for CASSQDHLVYEQYF.